The sequence of this TCR beta chain was determined in a study of cytomegalovirus exposure and HLA in healthy donors. V was clipped by 1 base and J by 4 bases, with 7 bases between them. CDR3 length equals 13 residues. In germline, CDR1 is MNHNS, CDR2 SASEGT. PCR amplification relied on 60 Vbeta primers (plus 13 Jbeta primers). Assay used: immunoSEQ multiplex PCR; TCRdb lists only in-frame clones, some missing. The sample has over 100,000 clones; 65% to 80% are singletons. Points on this clone: Antigen unknown.

Study-level results: Per a prior analysis, the majority of TCR beta V segments were productive roughly 87% or roughly 30% of the time.

The sequenced sample was PBMCs. V gene TRBV6-1 combines with J gene TRBJ1-2; D gene unclear. The sequence was obtained from a male donor in good health and CMV-seropositive. The CDR3 loop is CASSEGRSYGYTF. The CDR3 DNA follows: TGTGCCAGCAGTGAAGGACGGAGCTATGGCTACACCTTC.